These 21 T cell receptor beta chains came from one sample sequenced in a study of T-cell memory formation after mild COVID-19. TCRdb called the 5' RACE reads again in MiXCR, with one record for every CDR3 protein. The table shows some 330,000 distinct CDR3 sequences, with around a fifth occurring only once. Source material: PBMCs or a T cell subset sorted from them (not recorded which). These receptors were obtained from an adult woman who had mild COVID-19 (a few samples of this study predate the infection). Cell type and time point are not known.

This clonotype appeared a few times. The CDR3: CASSSGFYTDTQYF. As DNA, the CDR3 is TGCGCCAGCAGTTCGGGATTTTACACAGATACGCAGTATTTT. V usage is TRBV4-1 and J usage is TRBJ2-3, with D possibly TRBD2 on 5 matching bases. This CDR3 region has 14 residues. The V gene lost 6 bases and the J gene lost 2 bases, with 12 bases spanning the gap. Looked up from germline, CDR1 is MGHRA and CDR2 is YSYEKL.

The sample holds a few counts of this clonotype. This chain uses TRBV29-1 with TRBJ2-7; D not certain. This CDR3 spans 11 amino acids. V was shortened by 4 bases and J by 2 bases, with 6 bases between the two germline ends. Germline V gene sequence: CDR1 SQVTM, CDR2 ANQGSEA. In nucleotides, the CDR3 is TGCAGCGTTGCTTGGGCCTACGAGCAGTACTTC. Translation gives CSVAWAYEQYF.

Concerning this clonotype: One end of the junction varies from germline; a read error may be responsible. V usage is TRBV7-6 and J usage is TRBJ2-3, with a tentative D call TRBD1 (8 bases). There are 16 residues in the CDR3. Germline CDR1 and CDR2: SGHVS and FNYEAQ. CDR3 residues: CASSGGGQDGTYTQYF. Here the CDR3 DNA reads TGTGCCAGCAGCGGGGGGGGACAGGACGGCACATATACGCAGTATTTT.

V and J are TRBV14 and TRBJ2-1; the D is unclear. With 4 bases removed from V and 11 bases from J, the gap between germline ends came to 12 bases. CDR3 length: 12 amino acids. Germline assignment: CDR1 SGHDN and CDR2 FVKESK. The CDR3 DNA reads as TGTGCCAGCAGCCCGGCTAGGGTTCAGCAGTTCTTC. Translation gives CASSPARVQQFF.

This clonotype was picked up many times. The chain combines TRBV12-3 or TRBV12-4 with TRBJ1-3; D unclear. The V end lost 6 bases, the J end lost 8 bases, and 11 bases lay between the germline ends. This CDR3 comprises 12 residues. CDR3 DNA: TGTGCCAGCAGCCCTGGACTAGACACCATATATTTT. Protein: CASSPGLDTIYF.

This clonotype was counted a few times. V and J are TRBV12-3 or TRBV12-4 and TRBJ1-5; D ambiguous. This CDR3 has 18 residues. V shed 6 bases and J shed 2 bases, with 23 bases lying between them. The CDR3 region is CASSVSVLRPRGNQPQHF. CDR3 coding DNA: TGTGCCAGCAGCGTCTCGGTATTGAGGCCCCGCGGCAATCAGCCCCAGCATTTT.

The chain employs TRBV15 and TRBJ1-5, with 7 positions matching TRBD1. Germline-derived CDR1 and CDR2 are LNHNV and YYDKDF (reference sequence). This CDR3 region has 15 residues. The trim removed 6 bases at V and 1 base at J, leaving 6 bases unmatched. The CDR3 DNA follows: TGTGCCACCAGTACAGACAGGGTGAGCAATCAGCCCCAGCATTTT. This sequence encodes CATSTDRVSNQPQHF.

The table lists this clonotype with a few counts. The chain couples TRBV7-2 to TRBJ1-5; D is perhaps TRBD1 (5 bases). Germline V CDR1 and CDR2: SGHTA, FQGNSA. CDR3 length equals 15 residues. V was pared by 5 bases and J by 5 bases, with 16 bases between. The CDR3 sequence: CASSAWDGSHQPQHF. CDR3 DNA sequence: TGTGCCAGCAGCGCATGGGACGGCAGTCATCAGCCCCAGCATTTT.

This clonotype was counted a single time. The CDR3 here is CASSPGGDIQYF. As DNA, the CDR3 is TGTGCCAGCTCACCCGGGGGCGACATTCAGTACTTC. The chain is built from TRBV18 and TRBJ2-4, with D perhaps TRBD1 or TRBD2 (6 bases each). CDR1 KGHSH and CDR2 LQKENI come from the germline V gene. This CDR3 comprises 12 residues. Trimming stripped 3 bases from V and 8 bases from J, with 8 bases between.

This clonotype was seen a handful of times. The chain employs TRBV12-3 or TRBV12-4 and TRBJ2-5; TRBD2 is a possible D gene (5 bases). The CDR3 runs 14 residues. The V end lost 6 bases, the J end lost 5 bases, and 16 bases lay between the germline ends. This CDR3 is CASRRGPPGETQYF. The DNA of the CDR3 is TGTGCCAGCAGACGAGGCCCCCCGGGGGAGACCCAGTACTTC.

This clonotype was counted only a few times. The CDR3 sequence: CASSYTRYEQYF. Written as DNA, the CDR3 is TGTGCCAGCAGTTACACCAGATACGAGCAGTACTTC. The J gene is TRBJ2-7, the V gene TRBV12-3 or TRBV12-4; D unresolved. The V end lost 4 bases, the J end lost 4 bases, and 8 bases lay between the germline ends. The CDR3 extends over 12 amino acids.

There are a few counts of this clonotype. Relative to the germline gene, one junction end is altered; a read error may explain this. V gene TRBV6-6 combines with J gene TRBJ2-1; 8 bases line up with TRBD1. The CDR3 is made up of 15 amino acids. In germline, CDR1 is MNHNY, CDR2 SVGAGI (reference sequence). The CDR3 is CASSYSGTGRDEQFF. CDR3 sequence (DNA): TGTGCCAGCAGCTACTCCGGGACAGGTCGGGATGAGCAGTTCTTC.

This clonotype was seen a handful of times. The chain couples TRBV6-1 to TRBJ1-5; D is possibly TRBD1 (6 bases). The germline V gene encodes CDR1 MNHNS and CDR2 SASEGT. This CDR3 comprises 17 residues. Deletions cut 0 bases from V and 7 bases from J, with 19 bases between. The CDR3 bases are TGTGCCAGCAGTGAAGCGCTCTCGGGGGCAATTGGGCAGCCCCAGCATTTT. Protein product: CASSEALSGAIGQPQHF.

The chain joins TRBV5-1 to TRBJ2-7; maybe TRBD2 (7 bases). From germline, CDR1 is SGHRS and CDR2 YFSETQ. V lost 0 bases, J lost 1 base, and 14 bases lay in between. CDR3 length: 16 residues. CDR3 nucleotides: TGCGCCAGCAGCTTGGAACGGGGGGCATTGTCCTACGAGCAGTACTTC. Its translation is CASSLERGALSYEQYF.

The chain uses TRBV12-3 or TRBV12-4 and TRBJ2-5, with D possibly matching TRBD1 (5 bases). The CDR3 is 14 amino acids. V was pared by 3 bases and J by 2 bases, with 10 bases between. CDR3 protein: CASSLIRDQETQYF. In nucleotides, the CDR3 is TGTGCCAGCAGTTTGATCAGGGATCAAGAGACCCAGTACTTC.

The chain carries TRBV19 and TRBJ2-7; 7 bases agree with TRBD1. The CDR3 totals 14 residues. The ends lost 3 bases at V and 1 base at J; junction bases unmatched: 3. Germline V CDR1 and CDR2: LNHDA, SQIVND (reference sequence). Written as DNA, the CDR3 is TGTGCCAGTAGTATCCAGACAGGGTCCTACGAGCAGTACTTC. It yields the protein CASSIQTGSYEQYF.

The V gene is TRBV12-3 or TRBV12-4, the J gene TRBJ2-1; 11 bases line up with TRBD1. The V segment lost 0 bases and the J segment 8 bases; nucleotides outside the gene matches: 3. The CDR3 has 15 amino acids. The CDR3 nucleotides are TGTGCCAGCAGTTTAGCGGGACAGGGGGTCGATGAGCAGTTCTTC. This gives the protein CASSLAGQGVDEQFF.

This clonotype was counted a few times. The chain has TRBV7-9 and TRBJ1-2; TRBD1 agrees at 7 bases. Germline-derived CDR1 and CDR2 are SEHNR and FQNEAQ (reference sequence). This CDR3 is 14 amino acids long. The J segment lost 4 bases and the V segment lost 1 base, leaving 3 bases of the junction unmatched. The CDR3 sequence: CASSLEEGAYGYTF. The CDR3 region has the DNA TGTGCCAGCAGCTTAGAGGAGGGGGCCTATGGCTACACCTTC. Looking up the rest from reference TRBV7-9 and TRBJ1-2 gives the full variable domain: DTGVSQNPRHKITKRGQNVTFRCDPISEHNRLYWYRQTLGQGPEFLTYFQNEAQLEKSRLLSDRFSAERPKGSFSTLEIQRTEQGDSAMYLCASSLEEGAYGYTFGSGTRLTVV.

This clonotype was seen a handful of times. Sequence at one end of the junction differs from germline and may be a read error. The chain couples TRBV6-6 to TRBJ2-6, with D possibly being TRBD1 (5 bases). CDR1 MNHNY and CDR2 SVGAGI come from the germline V gene (reference sequence). The CDR3 sequence is 12 residues long. The CDR3 bases are TGTGCCAGCAGTTCCCCGACAGCTCCCTTGGCTTTC. Translating gives CASSSPTAPLAF.

The chain combines TRBV3-1 with TRBJ1-5; D is undetermined. CDR1 and CDR2 from the germline V gene are LGHDT and YNNKEL (reference sequence). Trimming took 3 bases from V and 1 from J, leaving 10 bases between them. CDR3 length: 15 amino acids. The DNA for the CDR3 is TGTGCCAGCAGCCACTCGGGCGGAAGCAATCAGCCCCAGCATTTT. Protein: CASSHSGGSNQPQHF.

This clonotype occurred many times. The chain uses TRBV7-9 and TRBJ1-1; D possibly corresponds to TRBD1 (5 bases). V gave up 5 bases and J gave up 0 bases, with 13 bases separating them. CDR1 is SEHNR and CDR2 is FQNEAQ in the germline V gene (reference sequence). The CDR3 extends over 15 amino acids. CDR3 protein: CASSPPGRMNTEAFF. The CDR3 DNA reads as TGTGCCAGCAGCCCTCCGGGACGGATGAACACTGAAGCTTTCTTT. Drawing the rest from reference TRBV7-9 and TRBJ1-1, the complete variable domain is DTGVSQNPRHKITKRGQNVTFRCDPISEHNRLYWYRQTLGQGPEFLTYFQNEAQLEKSRLLSDRFSAERPKGSFSTLEIQRTEQGDSAMYLCASSPPGRMNTEAFFGQGTRLTVV.